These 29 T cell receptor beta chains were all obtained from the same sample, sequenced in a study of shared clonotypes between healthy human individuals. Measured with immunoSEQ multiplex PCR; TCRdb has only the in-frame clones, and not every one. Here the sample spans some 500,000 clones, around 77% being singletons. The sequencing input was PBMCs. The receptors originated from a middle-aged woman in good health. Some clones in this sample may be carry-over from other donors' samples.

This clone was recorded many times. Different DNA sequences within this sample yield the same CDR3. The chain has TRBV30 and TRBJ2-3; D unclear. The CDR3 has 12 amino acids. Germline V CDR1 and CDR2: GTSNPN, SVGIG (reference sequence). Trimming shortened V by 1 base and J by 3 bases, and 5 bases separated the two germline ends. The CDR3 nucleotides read TGTGCCTGGAGTGCCTCGACAGATACGCAGTATTTT. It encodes CAWSASTDTQYF. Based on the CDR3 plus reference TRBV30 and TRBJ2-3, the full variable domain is SQTIHQWPATLVQPVGSPLSLECTVEGTSNPNLYWYRQAAGRGLQLLFYSVGIGQISSEVPQNLSASRPQDRQFILSSKKLLLSDSGFYLCAWSASTDTQYFGPGTRLTVL.

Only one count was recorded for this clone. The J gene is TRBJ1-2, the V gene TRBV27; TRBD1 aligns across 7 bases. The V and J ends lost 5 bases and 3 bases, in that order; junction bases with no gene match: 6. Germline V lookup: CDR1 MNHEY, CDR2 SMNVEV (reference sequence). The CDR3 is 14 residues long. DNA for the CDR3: TGTGCCAGCAGTCTCAGACAGGGTGACTATGGCTACACCTTC. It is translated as CASSLRQGDYGYTF.

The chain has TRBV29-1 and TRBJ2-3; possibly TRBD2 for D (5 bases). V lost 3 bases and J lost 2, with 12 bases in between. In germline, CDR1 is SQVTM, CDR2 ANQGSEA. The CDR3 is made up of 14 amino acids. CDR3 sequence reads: CSVEKLDSTDTQYF. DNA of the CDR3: TGCAGCGTTGAGAAACTAGACTCCACAGATACGCAGTATTTT.

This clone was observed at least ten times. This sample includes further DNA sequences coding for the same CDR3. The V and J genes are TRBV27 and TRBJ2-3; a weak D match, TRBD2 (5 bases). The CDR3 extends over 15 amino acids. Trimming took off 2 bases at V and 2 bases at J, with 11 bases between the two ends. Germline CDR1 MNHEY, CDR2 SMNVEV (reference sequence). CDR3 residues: CASSLRELVTDTQYF. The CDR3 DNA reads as TGTGCCAGCAGTTTAAGGGAGTTGGTCACAGATACGCAGTATTTT.

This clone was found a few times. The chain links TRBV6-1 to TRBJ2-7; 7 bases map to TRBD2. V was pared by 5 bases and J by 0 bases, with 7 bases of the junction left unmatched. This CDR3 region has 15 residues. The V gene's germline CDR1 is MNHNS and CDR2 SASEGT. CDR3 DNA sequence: TGTGCCAGCAGTCCATCTAGCGGACGCTCCTACGAGCAGTACTTC. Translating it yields CASSPSSGRSYEQYF.

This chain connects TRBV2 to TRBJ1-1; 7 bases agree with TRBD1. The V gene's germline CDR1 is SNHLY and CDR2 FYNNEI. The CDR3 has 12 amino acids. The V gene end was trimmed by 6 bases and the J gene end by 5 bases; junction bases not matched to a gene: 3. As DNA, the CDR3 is TGTGCCAGCAGGGGACAGAATACTGAAGCTTTCTTT. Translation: CASRGQNTEAFF.

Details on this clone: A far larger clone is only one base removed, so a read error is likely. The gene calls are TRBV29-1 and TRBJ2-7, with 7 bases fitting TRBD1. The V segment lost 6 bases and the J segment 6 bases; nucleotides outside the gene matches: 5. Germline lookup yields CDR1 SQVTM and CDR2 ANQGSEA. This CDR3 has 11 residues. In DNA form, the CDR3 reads TGCAGCGTGGGCAGGGGGTCCGAGCAGTACTTC. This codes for CSVGRGSEQYF.

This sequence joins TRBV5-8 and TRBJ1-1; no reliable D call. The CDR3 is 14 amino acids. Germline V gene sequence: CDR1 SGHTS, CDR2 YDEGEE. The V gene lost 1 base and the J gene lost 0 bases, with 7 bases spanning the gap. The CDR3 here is CASSLNGMNTEAFF. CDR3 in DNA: TGTGCCAGCAGCTTGAACGGAATGAACACTGAAGCTTTCTTT.

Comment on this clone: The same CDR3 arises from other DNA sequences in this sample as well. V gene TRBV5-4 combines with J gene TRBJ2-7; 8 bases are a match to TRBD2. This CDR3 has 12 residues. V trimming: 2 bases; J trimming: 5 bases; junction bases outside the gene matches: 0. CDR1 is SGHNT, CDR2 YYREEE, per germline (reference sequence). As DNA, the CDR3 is TGTGCCAGCAGCTTAGCGGGAGACGAGCAGTACTTC. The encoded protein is CASSLAGDEQYF.

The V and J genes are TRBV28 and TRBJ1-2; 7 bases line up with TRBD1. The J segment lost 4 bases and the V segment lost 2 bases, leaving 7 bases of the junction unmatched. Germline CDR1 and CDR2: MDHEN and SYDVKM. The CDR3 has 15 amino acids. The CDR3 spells CASSLPGQVTYGYTF. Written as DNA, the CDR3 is TGTGCCAGCAGTTTACCCGGACAGGTTACCTATGGCTACACCTTC.

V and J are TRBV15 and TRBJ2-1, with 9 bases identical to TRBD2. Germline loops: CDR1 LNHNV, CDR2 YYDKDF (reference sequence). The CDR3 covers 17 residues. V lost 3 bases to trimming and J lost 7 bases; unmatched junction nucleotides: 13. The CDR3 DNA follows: TGTGCCACCAGCAGGGTGGGGGTAGCGGGAGTCGGGAATGAGCAGTTCTTC. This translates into CATSRVGVAGVGNEQFF.

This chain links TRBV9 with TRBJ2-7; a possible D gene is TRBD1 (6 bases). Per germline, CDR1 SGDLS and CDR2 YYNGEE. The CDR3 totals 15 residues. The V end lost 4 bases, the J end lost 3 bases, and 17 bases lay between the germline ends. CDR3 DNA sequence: TGTGCCAGCAGCCTCGGACAGCAACCCTTCTACGAGCAGTACTTC. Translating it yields CASSLGQQPFYEQYF.

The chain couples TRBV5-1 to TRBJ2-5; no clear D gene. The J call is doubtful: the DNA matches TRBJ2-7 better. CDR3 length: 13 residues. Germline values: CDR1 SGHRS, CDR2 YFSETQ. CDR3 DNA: TGCGTCAGGTCGGCGGAGATCTCCTACGAGCAGTACTTC. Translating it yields CVRSAEISYEQYF.

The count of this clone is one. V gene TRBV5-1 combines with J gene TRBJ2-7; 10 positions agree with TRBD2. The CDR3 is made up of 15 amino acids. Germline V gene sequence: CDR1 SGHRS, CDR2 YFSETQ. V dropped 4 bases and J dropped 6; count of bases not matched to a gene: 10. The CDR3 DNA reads TGCGCCAGCAGCGCTAGCGGGAGCGGATTGCGCGAGCAGTACTTC. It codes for CASSASGSGLREQYF.

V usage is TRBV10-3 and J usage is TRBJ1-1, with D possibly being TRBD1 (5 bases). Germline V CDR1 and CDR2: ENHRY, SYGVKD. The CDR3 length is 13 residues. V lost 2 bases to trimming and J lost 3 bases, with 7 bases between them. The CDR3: CAISEGADTEAFF. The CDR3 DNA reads TGTGCCATCAGTGAGGGGGCTGACACTGAAGCTTTCTTT.

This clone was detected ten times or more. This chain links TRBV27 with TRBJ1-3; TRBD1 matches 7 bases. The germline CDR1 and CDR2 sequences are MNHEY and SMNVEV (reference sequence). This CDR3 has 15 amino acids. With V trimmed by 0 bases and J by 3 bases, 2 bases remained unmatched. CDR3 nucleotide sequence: TGTGCCAGCAGTTTATCAGGGGGCGATGGAAACACCATATATTTT. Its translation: CASSLSGGDGNTIYF.

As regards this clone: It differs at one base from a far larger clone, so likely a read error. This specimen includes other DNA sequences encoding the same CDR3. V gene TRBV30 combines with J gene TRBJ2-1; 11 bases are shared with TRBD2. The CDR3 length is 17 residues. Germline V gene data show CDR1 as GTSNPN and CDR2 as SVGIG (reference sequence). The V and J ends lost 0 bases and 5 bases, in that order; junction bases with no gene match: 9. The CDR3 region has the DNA TGTGCCTGGAGTGTCTCCCCGGGGGGACTAGCGGACAATGAGCAGTTCTTC. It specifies CAWSVSPGGLADNEQFF.

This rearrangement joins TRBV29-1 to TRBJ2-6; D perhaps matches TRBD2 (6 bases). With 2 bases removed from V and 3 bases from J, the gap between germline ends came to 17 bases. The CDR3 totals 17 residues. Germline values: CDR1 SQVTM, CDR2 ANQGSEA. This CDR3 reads CSVESSGLPYGANVLTF. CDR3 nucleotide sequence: TGCAGCGTTGAATCTTCGGGACTCCCGTATGGGGCCAACGTCCTGACTTTC.

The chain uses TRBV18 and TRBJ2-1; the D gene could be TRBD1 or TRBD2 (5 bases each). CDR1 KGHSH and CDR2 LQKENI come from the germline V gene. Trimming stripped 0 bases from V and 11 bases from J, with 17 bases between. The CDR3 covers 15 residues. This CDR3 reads CASSPPDAIRGQQFF. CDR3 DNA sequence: TGTGCCAGCTCACCACCCGACGCCATTCGGGGACAGCAGTTCTTC.

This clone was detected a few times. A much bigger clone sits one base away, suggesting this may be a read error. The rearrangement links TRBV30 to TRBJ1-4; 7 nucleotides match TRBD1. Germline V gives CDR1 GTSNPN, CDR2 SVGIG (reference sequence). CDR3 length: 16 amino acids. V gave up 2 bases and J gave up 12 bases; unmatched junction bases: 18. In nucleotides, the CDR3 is TGTGCCTGGAGTCCAGGACAGGCCCTCGCGGGTGGAGAACTGTTTTTT. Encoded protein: CAWSPGQALAGGELFF.

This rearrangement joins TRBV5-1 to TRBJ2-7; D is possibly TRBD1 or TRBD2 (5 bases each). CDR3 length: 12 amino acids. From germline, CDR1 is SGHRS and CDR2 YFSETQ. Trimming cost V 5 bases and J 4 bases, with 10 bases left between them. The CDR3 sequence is CASRQEEYEQYF. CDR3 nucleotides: TGCGCCAGCAGACAGGAGGAATACGAGCAGTACTTC.

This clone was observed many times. As DNA, the CDR3 is TGTGCCACCAGCACGAGGGACAGGGGTTATGGCTACACCTTC. Translation: CATSTRDRGYGYTF. The chain carries TRBV15 and TRBJ1-2; TRBD1 aligns across 10 bases. The CDR3 length is 14 residues. V lost 4 bases, J lost 5 bases, and 4 bases stayed unmatched. Per germline, CDR1 LNHNV and CDR2 YYDKDF (reference sequence).

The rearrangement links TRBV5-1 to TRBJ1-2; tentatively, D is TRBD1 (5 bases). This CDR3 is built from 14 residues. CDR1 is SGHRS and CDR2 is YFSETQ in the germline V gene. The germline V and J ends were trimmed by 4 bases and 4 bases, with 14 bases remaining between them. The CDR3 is CASSLGQTIYGYTF. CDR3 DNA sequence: TGCGCCAGCAGCCTCGGACAAACGATCTATGGCTACACCTTC.

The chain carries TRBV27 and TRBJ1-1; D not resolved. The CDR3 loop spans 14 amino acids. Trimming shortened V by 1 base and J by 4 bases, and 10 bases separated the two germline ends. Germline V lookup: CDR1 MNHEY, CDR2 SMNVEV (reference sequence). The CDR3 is CASSLFALRTEAFF. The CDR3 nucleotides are TGTGCCAGCAGTTTATTCGCACTTCGCACTGAAGCTTTCTTT.

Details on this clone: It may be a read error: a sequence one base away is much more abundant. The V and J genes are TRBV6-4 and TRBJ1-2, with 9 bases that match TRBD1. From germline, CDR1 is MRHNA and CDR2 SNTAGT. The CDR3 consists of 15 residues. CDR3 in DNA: TGTGCCAGCAGTGACACCGGACAGGGGATGGATGGCAACACCTTC. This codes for CASSDTGQGMDGNTF.

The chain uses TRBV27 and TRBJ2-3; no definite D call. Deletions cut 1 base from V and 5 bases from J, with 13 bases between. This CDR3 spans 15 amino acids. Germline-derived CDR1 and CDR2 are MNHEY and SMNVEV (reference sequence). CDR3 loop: CASSLYPFRLDTQYF. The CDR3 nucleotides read TGTGCCAGCAGTTTATATCCGTTCCGTCTAGATACGCAGTATTTT.

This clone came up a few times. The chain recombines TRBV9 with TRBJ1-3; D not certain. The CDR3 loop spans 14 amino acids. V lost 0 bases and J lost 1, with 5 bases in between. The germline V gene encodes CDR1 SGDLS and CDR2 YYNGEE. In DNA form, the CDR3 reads TGTGCCAGCAGCGTAGTTGAGTCTGGAAACACCATATATTTT. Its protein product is CASSVVESGNTIYF.

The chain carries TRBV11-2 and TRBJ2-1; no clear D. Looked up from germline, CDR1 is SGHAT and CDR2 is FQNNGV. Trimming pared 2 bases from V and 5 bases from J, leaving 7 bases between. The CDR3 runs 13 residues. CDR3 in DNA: TGTGCCAGCAGCTTACAAAACCACAATGAGCAGTTCTTC. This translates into CASSLQNHNEQFF.

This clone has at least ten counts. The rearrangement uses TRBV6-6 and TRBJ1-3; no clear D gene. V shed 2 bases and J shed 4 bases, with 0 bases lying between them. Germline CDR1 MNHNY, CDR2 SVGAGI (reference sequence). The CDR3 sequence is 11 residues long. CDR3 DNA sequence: TGTGCCAGCAGTTACGGAAACACCATATATTTT. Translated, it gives CASSYGNTIYF.